This entry is about one TCR beta chain. The data are from a study of blood T cell repertoires in COVID-19. Overall study: PBMCs, B-cell-depleted T cells, or T cells provided the cDNA or gDNA that made up the material.

Clones were read by immunoSEQ multiplex PCR, and TCRdb kept only the in-frame ones, dropping some. This repertoire shows about 59,000 clones, approximately 80% found once; its top ten account for roughly 7%. Germline assignment: CDR1 SNHLY and CDR2 FYNNEI. CDR3 length: 14 residues. The ends were cut back, 6 bases at V and 5 bases at J, with 17 bases in the middle. The V call is TRBV2, the J call TRBJ2-7, with a weak D call TRBD2 (5 bases). The sequence was obtained from a man aged 60 to 75 with acute or convalescent COVID-19. Sequencing was performed on peripheral blood. This CDR3 is CASRRVHGVDEQYF. In DNA, the CDR3 is TGTGCCAGCAGGAGGGTCCACGGGGTCGACGAGCAGTACTTC.